This TCR beta chain was sequenced for a study of spatial heterogeneity in lung cancer. Germline V gene sequence: CDR1 MDHEN, CDR2 SYDVKM. Trimming left V 3 bases short and J 6 bases short, with 12 bases between. The CDR3 extends over 13 amino acids. From the 5' RACE reads, TCRdb called clonotypes with MiXCR, one entry per CDR3 protein. This table has some 43,000 distinct CDR3 sequences, roughly a tenth appearing once. Time point noted: blood at routine non-recurrence follow-up after resection. This receptor was identified in a female donor with early-stage non-small cell lung cancer. Sequenced here: PBMCs, sampled at follow-up. V gene TRBV28 combines with J gene TRBJ2-7; possible D gene TRBD1, 5 bases. The CDR3 is CASSLTDRTEQYF. The CDR3, as DNA: TGTGCCAGCAGTTTGACAGACAGAACCGAGCAGTACTTC.